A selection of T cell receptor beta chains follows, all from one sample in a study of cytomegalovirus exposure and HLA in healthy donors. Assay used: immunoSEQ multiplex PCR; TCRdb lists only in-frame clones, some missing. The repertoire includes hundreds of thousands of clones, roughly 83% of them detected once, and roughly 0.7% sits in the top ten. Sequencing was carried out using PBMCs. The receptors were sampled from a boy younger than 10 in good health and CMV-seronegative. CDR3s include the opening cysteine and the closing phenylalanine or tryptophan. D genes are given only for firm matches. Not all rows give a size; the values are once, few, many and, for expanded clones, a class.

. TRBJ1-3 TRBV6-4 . CASRATGTGNTIYF TGTGCCAGCAGGGCGACAGGCACTGGAAACACCATATATTTT
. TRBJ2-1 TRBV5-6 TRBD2 CASSRQTSGKPFF TGTGCCAGCAGCCGTCAGACTAGCGGGAAACCGTTCTTC
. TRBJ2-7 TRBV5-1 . CASSRDSGRGSYEQYF TGCGCCAGCAGCAGAGACAGCGGGCGAGGCTCCTACGAGCAGTACTTC
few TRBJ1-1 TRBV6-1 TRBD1 CASSVDRGHTEAFF TGTGCCAGCAGTGTAGACAGGGGGCACACTGAAGCTTTCTTT
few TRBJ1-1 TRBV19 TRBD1 CASSISDRGNTEAFF TGTGCCAGTAGTATCTCAGACAGGGGGAACACTGAAGCTTTCTTT
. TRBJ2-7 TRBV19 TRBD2 CASSFSGTSGRGYEQYF TGTGCCAGTAGTTTCTCGGGGACTAGCGGGAGAGGGTACGAGCAGTACTTC
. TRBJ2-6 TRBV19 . CASSIGGYSGANVLTF TGTGCCAGTAGTATAGGAGGTTACTCTGGGGCCAACGTCCTGACTTTC
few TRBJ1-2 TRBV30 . CAWRGGPGTTNYGYTF TGTGCCTGGAGGGGGGGTCCAGGTACCACCAACTATGGCTACACCTTC
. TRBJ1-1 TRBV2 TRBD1 CASSRDSGLGTEAFF TGTGCCAGCAGCCGGGACAGCGGTTTAGGCACTGAAGCTTTCTTT
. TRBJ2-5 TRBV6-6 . CASTSSDSETQYF TGTGCCAGCACCTCCTCCGATAGTGAGACCCAGTACTTC